This T cell receptor beta chain was sequenced for a study of shared clonotypes between healthy human individuals. Libraries were prepared by immunoSEQ multiplex PCR; TCRdb keeps only in-frame clonotypes and omits some of them. The sample lists more than 2,000,000 clones, more than 80% occurring once. In germline, CDR1 is SEHNR, CDR2 FQNEAQ (reference sequence). Trimming took 2 bases from V and 9 from J; bases not matched to a gene: 6. The CDR3 contains 16 residues. This receptor was obtained from a man younger than 35 in good health. Some clones in this sample may be carry-over from other donors' samples. The chain uses TRBV7-9 and TRBJ2-1; TRBD2 matches 14 bases. Source material: naive CD4+ T cells from PBMCs. The subset: CD45RA+ positively selected. CDR3 bases: TGTGCCAGCAGCTTAAGGACTAGCGGGAGGAATCTTGAGCAGTTCTTC. It encodes CASSLRTSGRNLEQFF.